This paragraph reports one T cell receptor beta chain. The CDR3 has 13 residues. J lost 1 base, V lost 4 bases, and 3 bases had no gene match. Germline V CDR1 and CDR2: SQVTM, ANQGSEA. The sample originates from a study of T cell repertoires in cytomegalovirus infection. The wider study: It can be stated that public TCR beta signatures indicated CMV infection as well as a matching HLA type.

Each CDR3 protein is one row after TCRdb ran MiXCR on the reads. The sample carries more than 85,000 distinct CDR3 sequences, 16% recorded once. The V gene is TRBV29-1, the J gene TRBJ2-5, with 7 bases fitting TRBD2. The TCR comes from a human donor in good health (CMV status not recorded). Some clones in this sample may be carry-over from other donors' samples. The source material was PBMCs. CDR3 coding DNA: TGCAGCGTTGGCGGGGGTACCCAAGAGACCCAGTACTTC. This gives the protein CSVGGGTQETQYF.